The TCR beta chain described here comes from a study of T cells in Graves' hyperthyroidism and ophthalmopathy. The authors deemed Graves' hyperthyroidism stable absent ophthalmopathy progression within 18 months. Diagnoses were established using clinical symptoms, serum thyroxine and TRAb, thyroid ultrasound and orbital computed tomography. Study results and caveats: Among clonotypes expanded in thyroid above 0.001, most were also found in blood. Onset of ophthalmopathy came a median around 7.1 months after the model predicted it.

Note on this clonotype: Its antigen is currently unknown.

Authors of the study amplified TCR beta CDR3 regions from RNA transcripts. TCR CDR3 regions were first amplified by RT-PCR with HTBI primers. TCRdb re-analysed the multiplex PCR reads in MiXCR, keeping a single row per CDR3 protein. The sample lists fewer than 700,000 distinct CDR3 sequences, about 17% occurring once. The V segment lost 3 bases and the J segment 0 bases; nucleotides outside the gene matches: 16. There are 21 residues in the CDR3. The germline V gene encodes CDR1 SGHVS and CDR2 FQNEAQ. The specimen sequenced was blood. The chain links TRBV7-8 to TRBJ2-1, with TRBD2 identical over 11 bases. This TCR was recovered from a woman aged 25 to 39 with Graves' hyperthyroidism. CDR3 sequence (DNA): TGTGCCAGCAGCTTTCCCCGACTAGCGGGATCCCCCCAGAGCTCCTACAATGAGCAGTTCTTC. This codes for CASSFPRLAGSPQSSYNEQFF.